These 21 T cell receptor beta chains share one sample of origin, sequenced in a study of regulatory T cells in long-lasting Graves disease. Time point noted: persistent/refractory GD, antithyroid drugs over 5 years with positive TRAb. Generation of the TCR library employed RNA extracted from PBMCs. Library construction for TCR beta used iRepertoire HTBI primers and Arm-PCR of CDR3 regions. TCRdb used MiXCR to reprocess the multiplex PCR reads, holding one entry per CDR3 protein. This table has approximately 290,000 distinct CDR3 sequences, 22% appearing once. The sequencing here drew on peripheral blood mononuclear cells (PBMCs), taken when the disease was refractory, from a patient treated with antithyroid drugs. The source of these receptors is a female donor with Graves disease.

Ten or more counts support this clonotype. The rearrangement links TRBV28 to TRBJ1-4; D possibly corresponds to TRBD1 (5 bases). The CDR3 sequence is 13 residues long. Germline-derived CDR1 and CDR2 are MDHEN and SYDVKM. V was clipped by 2 bases and J by 12 bases, with 13 bases between them. As DNA, the CDR3 is TGTGCCAGCAGTTTACCCCAGGGAAATGAACTGTTTTTT. It translates to CASSLPQGNELFF.

In the case of this clonotype: Possible read error: a much larger clone is one base away. CDR3 in amino acids: CASGKFGQTSSGNTIYF. CDR3 nucleotides: TGTGCCAGCGGCAAATTTGGACAGACCAGCTCTGGAAACACCATATATTTT. This chain joins TRBV12-3 or TRBV12-4 and TRBJ1-3; TRBD1 might be the D (6 bases). The CDR3 covers 17 residues. Trimming cost V 8 bases and J 0 bases, with 20 bases left between them.

The chain combines TRBV20-1 with TRBJ2-2; D gene unclear. The CDR3 has 12 amino acids. CDR1 is DFQATT and CDR2 is SNEGSKA in the germline V gene (reference sequence). Deletions cut 3 bases from V and 4 bases from J, with 6 bases between. For the CDR3, the DNA is TGCAGTGCTAGGGATGGCACCGGGGAGCTGTTTTTT. It is translated as CSARDGTGELFF.

The rearrangement joins TRBV29-1 to TRBJ1-1; D gene unclear. The CDR3 contains 13 residues. Per germline, CDR1 SQVTM and CDR2 ANQGSEA. V lost 0 bases to trimming and J lost 8 bases, with 13 bases between them. The CDR3 spells CSVEDLTRPEAFF. In DNA, the CDR3 is TGCAGCGTTGAAGATCTTACTCGGCCCGAAGCTTTCTTT.

This chain uses TRBV5-1 with TRBJ2-1; no clear D. CDR1 is SGHRS and CDR2 is YFSETQ in the germline V gene. V was pared by 2 bases and J by 2 bases, with 14 bases between. The CDR3 loop spans 16 amino acids. CDR3 DNA: TGCGCCAGCAGCTTACGGGCAAGCATACCCTACAATGAGCAGTTCTTC. It encodes CASSLRASIPYNEQFF.

This clonotype was observed a handful of times. V is TRBV7-2 and J is TRBJ2-5; 7 bases align to TRBD2. The J call may be incorrect, as the DNA end agrees better with TRBJ2-7. This CDR3 region has 16 residues. From germline, CDR1 is SGHTA and CDR2 FQGNSA. CDR3 loop: CASSLASGGSLHEQYF. As DNA, the CDR3 is TGTGCCAGCAGCTTAGCCAGTGGCGGGAGTCTCCACGAGCAGTACTTC.

The chain joins TRBV28 to TRBJ2-7; D is ambiguous. Trimming left V 5 bases short and J 3 bases short, with 14 bases between. The CDR3 covers 14 residues. Germline CDR1 and CDR2: MDHEN and SYDVKM. CDR3: CASSPFGRHYEQYF. The CDR3 DNA follows: TGTGCCAGCAGTCCCTTCGGACGTCACTACGAGCAGTACTTC.

This clonotype occurred a few times. The chain combines TRBV12-3 or TRBV12-4 with TRBJ1-1, with a weak D call TRBD1 (5 bases). V lost 6 bases and J lost 0, with 17 bases in between. The CDR3 covers 16 residues. The CDR3: CASSQDMSALNTEAFF. CDR3 DNA: TGTGCCAGCAGCCAGGACATGAGCGCCTTGAACACTGAAGCTTTCTTT.

This clonotype has only a few counts. The chain is built from TRBV30 and TRBJ2-7; 8 bases line up with TRBD1. This CDR3 is 13 amino acids long. V dropped 5 bases and J dropped 2; count of bases not matched to a gene: 5. From germline, CDR1 is GTSNPN and CDR2 SVGIG (reference sequence). The CDR3 DNA sequence: TGTGCCTGGGCCGGGACAGGCACCTACGAGCAGTACTTC. This gives the protein CAWAGTGTYEQYF.

At least ten counts were recorded for this clonotype. The chain employs TRBV2 and TRBJ2-7; 8 bases match TRBD2. The V segment lost 6 bases and the J segment 5 bases; nucleotides outside the gene matches: 6. The CDR3 is 13 amino acids. Germline lookup yields CDR1 SNHLY and CDR2 FYNNEI. In DNA, the CDR3 is TGTGCCAGCAGGAGTAGCGGGGCCAACGAGCAGTACTTC. It is translated as CASRSSGANEQYF.

This clonotype was picked up many times. This chain uses TRBV3-1 with TRBJ2-5, with D hard to call. The CDR3 contains 12 residues. V dropped 2 bases and J dropped 5 bases, with 6 bases sitting between them. CDR1 and CDR2 from the germline V gene are LGHDT and YNNKEL (reference sequence). The CDR3 DNA follows: TGTGCCAGCAGCCAAATGTCGGAGACCCAGTACTTC. Protein: CASSQMSETQYF.

V gene TRBV30 combines with J gene TRBJ2-7, with a weak D call TRBD2 (7 bases). CDR1 GTSNPN and CDR2 SVGIG come from the germline V gene (reference sequence). The CDR3 is made up of 12 amino acids. The V end was cut by 2 bases, the J end by 7 bases, with 12 bases between. This CDR3 reads CAWSRGAGEQYF. DNA for the CDR3: TGTGCCTGGAGTCGGGGGGCGGGAGAGCAGTACTTC.

CDR3 amino acids: CASSLALAGELFF. The CDR3 DNA is TGTGCCAGCAGTTTAGCACTAGCCGGGGAGCTGTTTTTT. This chain joins TRBV12-3 or TRBV12-4 and TRBJ2-2, with D perhaps TRBD2 (5 bases). This CDR3 spans 13 amino acids. V lost 0 bases and J lost 6, with 5 bases in between.

There are a few counts of this clonotype. The gene calls are TRBV7-9 and TRBJ1-2, with D hard to call. Trimming pared 1 base from V and 7 bases from J, leaving 25 bases between. The length of the CDR3 is 18 residues. Germline CDR1 reads SEHNR; CDR2 reads FQNEAQ (reference sequence). The CDR3 sequence is CASSLDALARGAGAGYTF. In DNA form, the CDR3 reads TGTGCCAGCAGCTTAGATGCGCTCGCTCGAGGAGCCGGAGCTGGCTACACCTTC.

A few counts support this clonotype. The chain joins TRBV30 to TRBJ1-4; D possibly corresponds to TRBD1 (5 bases). V was clipped by 4 bases and J by 4 bases, with 7 bases between them. The CDR3 is 12 amino acids. The germline CDR1 and CDR2 sequences are GTSNPN and SVGIG (reference sequence). The CDR3 bases are TGTGCCTGGACGGGACTTAATGAAAAACTGTTTTTT. It translates to CAWTGLNEKLFF.

The chain recombines TRBV27 with TRBJ2-4; D unresolved. The germline V gene has CDR1 MNHEY and CDR2 SMNVEV (reference sequence). This CDR3 comprises 16 residues. V lost 5 bases to trimming and J lost 7 bases, with 21 bases between them. DNA for the CDR3: TGTGCCAGCAGTCCCGAGCAGTCGGGTCTCGGGAACATTCAGTACTTC. Translation: CASSPEQSGLGNIQYF.

The sample holds a few counts of this clonotype. The chain couples TRBV4-1 to TRBJ2-2, with 7 bases identical to TRBD2. The CDR3 loop spans 15 amino acids. The germline V gene has CDR1 MGHRA and CDR2 YSYEKL. The V and J ends lost 3 bases and 4 bases, in that order; junction bases with no gene match: 5. The CDR3 protein is CASSHGLERTGELFF. CDR3 DNA: TGCGCCAGCAGCCACGGACTAGAACGCACCGGGGAGCTGTTTTTT.

In this sample, this clonotype turned up many times. The chain combines TRBV6-5 with TRBJ2-2; possibly TRBD1 for D (5 bases). The V and J ends lost 4 bases and 0 bases respectively, with 12 bases between them. CDR1 MNHEY and CDR2 SVGAGI come from the germline V gene. The CDR3 loop spans 16 amino acids. The chain's CDR3 is CASSSYQGSNTGELFF. For the CDR3, the DNA is TGTGCCAGCAGTTCCTATCAGGGATCGAACACCGGGGAGCTGTTTTTT.

The CDR3 region has the DNA TGTGCCAGCAGCCCACAGGGCCCCTACAATGAGCAGTTCTTC. Protein sequence: CASSPQGPYNEQFF. V usage is TRBV28 and J usage is TRBJ2-1; tentatively, D is TRBD1 (6 bases). From germline, CDR1 is MDHEN and CDR2 SYDVKM. Trimming took off 6 bases at V and 2 bases at J, with 11 bases between the two ends. The CDR3 covers 14 residues.

Ten or more counts support this clonotype. This chain joins TRBV7-8 and TRBJ1-1; no reliable D call. Germline V CDR1 and CDR2: SGHVS, FQNEAQ. The CDR3 runs to 14 residues. With 4 bases removed from V and 2 bases from J, the gap between germline ends came to 11 bases. The CDR3, as DNA: TGTGCCAGCAGCTCTAGGCAGTTAAACACTGAAGCTTTCTTT. Its protein is CASSSRQLNTEAFF.

This clonotype was detected a few times. This chain links TRBV28 with TRBJ2-7; D uncertain. Per germline, CDR1 MDHEN and CDR2 SYDVKM. The ends were cut back, 3 bases at V and 6 bases at J, with 15 bases in the middle. The CDR3 has 14 residues. The CDR3 DNA sequence: TGTGCCAGCAGTTTGCGGCAGGTCTTCCGCGAGCAGTACTTC. It encodes CASSLRQVFREQYF.